Following are 2 T cell receptor beta chains from one sample sequenced in a study of cytomegalovirus exposure and HLA in healthy donors. Both 60 Vbeta primers and 13 Jbeta primers went into the PCR. Libraries were prepared by immunoSEQ multiplex PCR; TCRdb keeps only in-frame clonotypes and omits some of them. The data show some 60,000 clones, over 60% seen once. The specimen was PBMCs. These receptors all come from a woman aged 25 to 39 in good health and CMV-seronegative.

The V gene is TRBV2, the J gene TRBJ2-3; D gene uncertain. This CDR3 has 14 amino acids. V was cut by 3 bases and J by 3 bases, with 10 bases left in between. Germline V gene lookup returns CDR1 SNHLY and CDR2 FYNNEI. The CDR3, as DNA: TGTGCCAGCAGTGACGGGTTGTCGACAGATACGCAGTATTTT. Translating it yields CASSDGLSTDTQYF.

The chain combines TRBV29-1 with TRBJ1-4; 10 bases line up with TRBD1. The V gene's germline CDR1 is SQVTM and CDR2 ANQGSEA. The CDR3 spans 13 residues. Trimming cost V 5 bases and J 8 bases; bases outside gene matches: 5. CDR3 sequence: CSVRTGGWEKLFF. In DNA form, the CDR3 reads TGCAGCGTTAGGACAGGGGGATGGGAAAAACTGTTTTTT.